These 18 T cell receptor beta chains were sequenced from one sample in a study of cytomegalovirus exposure and HLA in healthy donors. The PCR had 60 Vbeta and 13 Jbeta primers. Using immunoSEQ multiplex PCR, the repertoire was profiled, and TCRdb retains in-frame clones only, with some absent. The data contain about 120,000 clones, roughly 80% of them singletons. Sequenced sample: PBMCs. The receptors come from a man younger than 45 in good health and CMV-seronegative.

The genes are TRBV9 and TRBJ1-3; TRBD1 matches at 9 bases. The germline gives CDR1 SGDLS, CDR2 YYNGEE. V dropped 3 bases and J dropped 7; count of bases not matched to a gene: 2. The CDR3 spans 13 residues. The CDR3 sequence is CASSAGTGNTIYF. CDR3 nucleotide sequence: TGTGCCAGCAGCGCTGGGACAGGGAACACCATATATTTT.

The chain combines TRBV19 with TRBJ1-6; no clear D gene. Germline V gene lookup returns CDR1 LNHDA and CDR2 SQIVND (reference sequence). The CDR3 is 14 amino acids. V lost 8 bases and J 9 bases, leaving 17 bases between the germline ends. The CDR3, as DNA: TGTGCCAGTTGGGCGGGCCAGTCGGGTTCACCCCTCCACTTT. It translates to CASWAGQSGSPLHF.

This chain links TRBV5-1 with TRBJ2-1; 7 bases align to TRBD1. CDR3 length: 15 residues. V shed 2 bases, J shed 4 bases, and the junction held 6 bases outside the gene matches. Germline-derived CDR1 and CDR2 are SGHRS and YFSETQ. CDR3 DNA sequence: TGCGCCAGCAGCTTCCGACAGGGCGTATACAATGAGCAGTTCTTC. It codes for CASSFRQGVYNEQFF.

This clone came up once. The chain is built from TRBV7-6 and TRBJ2-1, with 8 bases identical to TRBD1. With 4 bases clipped from V and 9 bases from J, the junction kept 5 bases outside the gene matches. The germline gives CDR1 SGHVS, CDR2 FNYEAQ. The CDR3 has 13 amino acids. The CDR3 reads CASSSPGGGEQFF. In nucleotides, the CDR3 is TGTGCCAGCAGCTCTCCAGGGGGCGGTGAGCAGTTCTTC.

The chain combines TRBV7-3 with TRBJ2-1; 11 positions match TRBD2. The ends lost 4 bases at V and 8 bases at J; junction bases unmatched: 19. The CDR3 has 19 amino acids. Germline V gives CDR1 SGHTA, CDR2 FQGTGA. The CDR3 bases are TGTGCCAGCAGCTCGCCTGGGGCAGGGGGAACTAGCGGGAGTTATGAGCAGTTCTTC. It translates to CASSSPGAGGTSGSYEQFF.

The rearrangement links TRBV6-1 to TRBJ1-1, with a possible D match to TRBD1 (5 bases). Germline loops: CDR1 MNHNS, CDR2 SASEGT. This CDR3 has 13 residues. Deletions cut 7 bases from V and 5 bases from J, with 14 bases between. CDR3 amino acids: CASTPRQFTEAFF. The CDR3 region has the DNA TGTGCCAGCACCCCCAGACAGTTTACTGAAGCTTTCTTT.

This clone was seen a handful of times. The gene calls are TRBV6-1 and TRBJ1-5, with 7 bases matching TRBD1. Germline loops: CDR1 MNHNS, CDR2 SASEGT. J gave up 0 bases and V 6 bases, and 2 bases lay outside the gene matches. CDR3 size: 14 residues. The CDR3: CASSDRVSNQPQHF. CDR3 DNA sequence: TGTGCCAGCAGCGACAGGGTTAGCAATCAGCCCCAGCATTTT.

The chain is built from TRBV6-1 and TRBJ2-7; D gene ambiguous. CDR1 is MNHNS and CDR2 is SASEGT in the germline V gene. The CDR3 length is 14 residues. The V end lost 7 bases, the J end lost 0 bases, and 13 bases lay between the germline ends. CDR3 coding DNA: TGTGCCAGCAATTTGGCGGCGAGCTCCTACGAGCAGTACTTC. Its protein is CASNLAASSYEQYF.

The gene calls are TRBV10-1 and TRBJ2-1; 10 bases are shared with TRBD2. J gave up 8 bases and V 8 bases, and 3 bases lay outside the gene matches. There are 12 residues in the CDR3. CDR1 and CDR2 from the germline V gene are WNHNN and SYGVQD (reference sequence). The CDR3 DNA follows: TGCGCCAGCCGCGGACTAGCGGATGAGCAGTTCTTC. Amino acid sequence: CASRGLADEQFF.

V usage is TRBV4-3 and J usage is TRBJ2-3, with 8 nucleotides matching TRBD2. Germline CDR1 reads LGHNA; CDR2 reads YSLEER. There are 13 residues in the CDR3. The trim removed 4 bases at V and 5 bases at J, leaving 2 bases unmatched. Here the CDR3 DNA reads TGCGCCAGCAGCCGAAGCGGGGGAGATACGCAGTATTTT. It is translated as CASSRSGGDTQYF.

The rearrangement links TRBV11-3 to TRBJ2-3, with D perhaps TRBD2 (6 bases). This CDR3 is 14 amino acids long. Germline CDR1 and CDR2: SGHNT and YENEEA. V lost 9 bases to trimming and J lost 3 bases, with 16 bases between them. This chain's CDR3 is CASAWASETDTQYF. The CDR3 bases are TGTGCCAGTGCATGGGCTAGCGAAACAGATACGCAGTATTTT.

V usage is TRBV1 and J usage is TRBJ2-2; TRBD2, the table's D call, lacks a check against the DNA. TRBV1 is a listed pseudogene. CDR3 length equals 17 residues. The chain's CDR3 is CTSSQGTSGRNTGELFF. For the CDR3, the DNA is TGCACCAGCAGCCAAGGGACTAGCGGAAGGAACACCGGGGAGCTGTTTTTT.

This clone was counted once. J is TRBJ2-3 and V is TRBV18, with D possibly being TRBD2 (5 bases). Germline CDR1 is KGHSH and CDR2 is LQKENI. There are 15 residues in the CDR3. V gave up 5 bases and J gave up 3 bases, with 15 bases separating them. The CDR3 spells CASSSRQLVTDTQYF. The CDR3 nucleotides are TGTGCCAGCTCATCCCGTCAACTAGTGACAGATACGCAGTATTTT.

The chain employs TRBV7-3 and TRBJ2-1; unclear D gene. The CDR3 has 15 residues. Germline V gene sequence: CDR1 SGHTA, CDR2 FQGTGA. Trimming left V 2 bases short and J 3 bases short, with 11 bases between. The CDR3 region has the DNA TGTGCCAGCAGCTTAGCGAGCCCTGGCTACAATGAGCAGTTCTTC. It specifies CASSLASPGYNEQFF.

The chain uses TRBV4-1 and TRBJ2-7; 7 bases match TRBD1. The V gene's germline CDR1 is MGHRA and CDR2 YSYEKL. The CDR3 extends over 15 amino acids. V shed 2 bases and J 2 bases; nucleotides not matched to a gene: 6. CDR3 DNA sequence: TGCGCCAGCAGCCAACTACGGACAGGAACCTACGAGCAGTACTTC. This codes for CASSQLRTGTYEQYF.

This clone was recorded a few times. The J gene is TRBJ1-1, the V gene TRBV7-9; D remains ambiguous. CDR3 length equals 15 residues. The V and J ends lost 3 bases and 3 bases respectively, with 14 bases between them. In germline, CDR1 is SEHNR, CDR2 FQNEAQ (reference sequence). The CDR3 DNA follows: TGTGCCAGCAGCTTCGGACCCCCCGGGGACACTGAAGCTTTCTTT. Translation: CASSFGPPGDTEAFF.

The rearrangement joins TRBV7-2 to TRBJ2-7; D possibly corresponds to TRBD1 (6 bases). Trimming took 6 bases from V and 0 from J, leaving 9 bases between them. CDR3 length: 13 amino acids. From germline, CDR1 is SGHTA and CDR2 FQGNSA. The CDR3 reads CASRQGNSYEQYF. The DNA for the CDR3 is TGTGCCAGCAGACAGGGAAACTCCTACGAGCAGTACTTC.

This chain links TRBV6-5 with TRBJ2-7; TRBD1 agrees at 7 bases. The CDR3 is 14 amino acids. Trimming cost V 5 bases and J 6 bases; bases outside gene matches: 10. The germline V gene encodes CDR1 MNHEY and CDR2 SVGAGI. The DNA of the CDR3 is TGTGCCAGCAGTGAGGCAGGGGACAGTGGCGAGCAGTACTTC. Amino acids: CASSEAGDSGEQYF.